This T cell receptor beta chain was captured in a study of T-cell reconstitution after alpha-beta-depleted transplantation in children (dated by TCRdb to about 2016). Broadly, across the study: T-cell immune reconstitution after TCRalphabeta/CD19-depleted allogeneic hematopoietic cell transplantation in children was quantitatively tracked in the study by means of TCR repertoire profiling. Study-wide findings and limitations: The apparently early recovery of alphabetaT-cell counts about two months after transplant reportedly depended on only several hundred rapidly expanded clones that came from non-depleted graft cells. The high TCRbeta diversity at day 60 in some patients was ascribed to recipient T cells and intrathymic progenitors that had survived conditioning. Over the following months the frequencies of hyperexpanded clones went down, and after one year T-cell counts and TCRbeta diversity were mostly credited to newly produced T cells.

Libraries were prepared through PCR. Sequencing instrument: Illumina HiSeq 2500. TCR library preparation used molecular barcoding, with unique molecular identifiers applied to normalize quantification of the TCRbeta repertoire. The public reads were quality trimmed at Q25 with fastp and then assembled into clones with MiXCR by TCRdb, keeping productive beta chains. Duplicate CDR3 protein sequences are folded into a single record with the most common DNA and genes. For this sample the table gives about 830,000 distinct CDR3 sequences, of which 15% to 20% were detected only once. The biggest ten clones account for around 5.3% of the sample. The CDR3 goes from the cysteine to the phenylalanine over 10 residues. This entry keeps only the CDR3 DNA: 30 bases, framed from base 1. From a lookup of the germline V gene (reference sequence), CDR1 and CDR2 are DFQATT and SNEGSKA. The treatment or condition label, as the study defines it: allogeneic hematopoietic cell transplantation with graft depleted of TCRalphabeta T cells and CD19 B cells. TCRalphabeta/CD19-depleted allogeneic hematopoietic cell grafts were given to the transplant recipients, all of whom were children.

This clonotype was counted between two and nine times. Its antigen is not yet known. No per-base quality is available; no much larger clone lies one base away. The specimen was PBMCs, mostly from graft donor cells, collected 360 days after TCRalphabeta/CD19-depleted stem cell transplant. The chain joins TRBV20-1 to TRBJ2-7; TRBD2 is perhaps the D gene, given 5 matching bases. This TCR was sampled from a male patient younger than 18 who had a stem cell transplant for acute lymphoblastic leukemia, so the T cells may come from the graft donor. In nucleotides, the sequence is TGCAGCGGACTCTCCTACGAGCAGTACTTC. It encodes CSGLSYEQYF.